This section outlines one T cell receptor (beta chain) sequence together with its context. No antigen is known for it. BIOMED2 TRB-A/B primer pools were used in multiplex TRB PCR. TCRdb reprocessed the multiplex PCR reads with MiXCR, giving one entry per CDR3 protein. The sample has more than 12,000 distinct CDR3 sequences; around 30% are singletons. The sample comes from a study of T and B cells in COVID-19 patients. On the study more broadly: COVID-19 patients gave peripheral blood either during active infection or after recovery.

TRB was amplified from about 250-500 ng of blood genomic DNA. This CDR3 has 17 residues. V shed 5 bases, J shed 2 bases, and the junction held 13 bases outside the gene matches. Looked up from germline, CDR1 is SGHRS and CDR2 is YFSETQ. Study conclusions and caveats: Patients with COVID-19 reportedly showed strongly skewed T cell receptor beta variable and joining gene usage.

The chain employs TRBV5-1 and TRBJ2-3, with 8 nucleotides matching TRBD2. This clonotype was sampled from a human donor who had recovered from COVID-19. Source material: blood. The CDR3 DNA is TGCGCCAGCAGGGCCCCCTACCAGCGGGAGCACACAGATACGCAGTATTTT. Its translation is CASRAPYQREHTDTQYF.